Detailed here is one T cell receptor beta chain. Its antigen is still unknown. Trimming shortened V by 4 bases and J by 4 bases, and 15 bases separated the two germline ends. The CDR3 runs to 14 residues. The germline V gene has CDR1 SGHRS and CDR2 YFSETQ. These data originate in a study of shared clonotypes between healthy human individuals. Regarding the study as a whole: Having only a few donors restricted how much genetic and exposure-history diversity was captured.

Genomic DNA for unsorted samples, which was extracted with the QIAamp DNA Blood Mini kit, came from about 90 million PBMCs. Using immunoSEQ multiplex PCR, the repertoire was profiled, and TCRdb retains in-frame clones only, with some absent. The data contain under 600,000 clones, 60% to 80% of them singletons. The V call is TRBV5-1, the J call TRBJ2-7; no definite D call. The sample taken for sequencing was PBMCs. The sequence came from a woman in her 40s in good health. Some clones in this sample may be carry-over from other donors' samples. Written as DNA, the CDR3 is TGCGCCAGCAGCCCCGCCGGGCTCGGGTACGAGCAGTACTTC. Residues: CASSPAGLGYEQYF. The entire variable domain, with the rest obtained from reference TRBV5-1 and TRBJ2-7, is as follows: KAGVTQTPRYLIKTRGQQVTLSCSPISGHRSVSWYQQTPGQGLQFLFEYFSETQRNKGNFPGRFSGRQFSNSRSEMNVSTLELGDSALYLCASSPAGLGYEQYFGPGTRLTVT.